The 3 T cell receptor beta chains in this list originate from one sample, sequenced in a study of cytomegalovirus exposure and HLA in healthy donors. The PCR used 60 Vbeta and 13 Jbeta primers. The data were produced by immunoSEQ multiplex PCR, yet TCRdb's version contains in-frame clones alone and is incomplete. Of around 130,000 clones in the sample, about 74% were seen once. Sequencing was done on a sample of PBMCs. The receptor set was obtained from a woman aged 50 to 65 in good health and CMV-seropositive.

V and J are TRBV10-3 and TRBJ1-2; 7 nucleotides match TRBD1. Germline CDR1 reads ENHRY; CDR2 reads SYGVKD. This CDR3 is 15 amino acids long. J lost 4 bases, V lost 6 bases, and 11 bases had no gene match. CDR3 DNA sequence: TGTGCCATCAGCGTACAGACAGGGATCGGCTATGGCTACACCTTC. This codes for CAISVQTGIGYGYTF.

This clone occurred once. The chain uses TRBV29-1 and TRBJ1-3; 8 nucleotides align to TRBD1. This CDR3 region has 15 residues. The V segment lost 2 bases and the J segment 4 bases; nucleotides outside the gene matches: 7. From germline, CDR1 is SQVTM and CDR2 ANQGSEA. The CDR3 protein is CSVESTGAHGNTIYF. The CDR3 DNA follows: TGCAGCGTTGAATCGACAGGGGCGCACGGAAACACCATATATTTT.

This chain links TRBV5-4 with TRBJ2-3; D not resolved. The V end lost 0 bases, the J end lost 3 bases, and 5 bases lay between the germline ends. Germline V gene sequence: CDR1 SGHNT, CDR2 YYREEE (reference sequence). The CDR3 loop spans 13 amino acids. CDR3 coding DNA: TGTGCCAGCAGCTTGGTTTCTACAGATACGCAGTATTTT. Translating gives CASSLVSTDTQYF.